This T cell receptor (beta chain) derives from a study of vaccination and CD4 T cells after COVID-19. V gave up 0 bases and J gave up 5 bases, with 13 bases separating them. The germline V gene has CDR1 SGHAT and CDR2 FQNNGV. The CDR3 spans 15 residues. Worth noting for this clonotype: What it binds is unknown.

Scientists ran DNA taken from cultured CD4+ T cells through the Oncomine TCR Beta short-read assay for sequencing. TCRdb reprocessed the PCR reads via MiXCR and lists one record per CDR3 protein. In the table there are about 12,000 distinct CDR3 sequences, 35% to 45% of which are singletons. As for treatment: roughly 11-day PBMC culture with coronavirus spike peptide pools or control peptides (ViraFEST assay). Material: cultured CD4+ T cells from blood. The chain employs TRBV11-2 and TRBJ2-5, with D uncertain. The TCR sequence derives from a human donor with COVID-19. In DNA form, the CDR3 reads TGTGCCAGCAGCTTAGAACCAGGCTACCCCGAGACCCAGTACTTC. It codes for CASSLEPGYPETQYF.